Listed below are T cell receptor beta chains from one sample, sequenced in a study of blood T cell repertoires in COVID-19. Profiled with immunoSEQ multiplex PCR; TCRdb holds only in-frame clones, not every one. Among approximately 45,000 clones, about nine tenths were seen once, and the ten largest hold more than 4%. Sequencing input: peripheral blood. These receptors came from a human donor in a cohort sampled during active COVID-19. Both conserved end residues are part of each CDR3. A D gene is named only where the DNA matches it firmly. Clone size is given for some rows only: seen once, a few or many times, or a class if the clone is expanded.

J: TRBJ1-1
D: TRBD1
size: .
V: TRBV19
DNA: TGTGCCAGTGGGACAGGGGGCACTGAAGCTTTCTTT
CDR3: CASGTGGTEAFF

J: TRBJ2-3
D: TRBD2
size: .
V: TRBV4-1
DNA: TGCGCCAGCAGCCCAACACTAGCGGGAGAGACAGATACGCAGTATTTT
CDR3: CASSPTLAGETDTQYF

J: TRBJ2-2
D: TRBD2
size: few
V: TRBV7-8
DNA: TGTGCCAGCAGCCACCAGGGACTAGCGGCGAACACCGGGGAGCTGTTTTTT
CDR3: CASSHQGLAANTGELFF

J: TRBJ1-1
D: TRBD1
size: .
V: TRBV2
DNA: TGTGCCAGCAGTAAGGGCTTCCTTGGACAGGGTCCATCTGAAGCTTTCTTT
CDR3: CASSKGFLGQGPSEAFF

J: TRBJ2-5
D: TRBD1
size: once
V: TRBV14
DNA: TGTGCCAGCAGCCAAGGGACAGGGAGAGAGACCCAGTACTTC
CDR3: CASSQGTGRETQYF

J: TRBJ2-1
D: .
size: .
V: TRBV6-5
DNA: TGTGCCAGCAACCAGGGCTACAATGAGCAGTTCTTC
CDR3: CASNQGYNEQFF

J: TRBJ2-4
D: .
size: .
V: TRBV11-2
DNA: TGTGCCAGCAGCTTCGAGGGGGTAGCCAAAAACATTCAGTACTTC
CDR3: CASSFEGVAKNIQYF

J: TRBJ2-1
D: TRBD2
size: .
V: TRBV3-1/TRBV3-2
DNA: TGTGCCAGCAGCCGCGGACTAGCGGGAGATAATAATGAGCAGTTCTTC
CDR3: CASSRGLAGDNNEQFF

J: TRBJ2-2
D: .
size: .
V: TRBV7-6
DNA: TGTGCCAGCAGCTTAGGGGGGGTGAACACCGGGGAGCTGTTTTTT
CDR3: CASSLGGVNTGELFF

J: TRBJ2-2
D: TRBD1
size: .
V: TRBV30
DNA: TGTGCCTGGAAGCCGGGACAGTTTTCCGGGGAGCTGTTTTTT
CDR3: CAWKPGQFSGELFF

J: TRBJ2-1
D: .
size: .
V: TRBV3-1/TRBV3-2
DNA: TGTGCCAGCAGCCAAGATCCGAGCGACGAGCAGTTCTTC
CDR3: CASSQDPSDEQFF

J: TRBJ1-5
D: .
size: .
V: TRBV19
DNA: TGTGCCAGTAATCGGGGAACTAGCAATCAGCCCCAGCATTTT
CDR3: CASNRGTSNQPQHF

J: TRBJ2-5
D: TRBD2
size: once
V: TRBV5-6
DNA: TGTGCCAGCAGCTGGGGGGGTAACCAAGAGACCCAGTACTTC
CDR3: CASSWGGNQETQYF

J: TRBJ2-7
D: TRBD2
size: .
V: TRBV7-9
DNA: TGTGCCAGTTCTGGACTAGCGGGAGGGGTACCCTCCTACGAGCAGTACTTC
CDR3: CASSGLAGGVPSYEQYF

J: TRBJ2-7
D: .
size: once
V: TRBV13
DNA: TGTGCCAGCAGCTGGGGGGTTTCCGAGCAGTACTTC
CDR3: CASSWGVSEQYF

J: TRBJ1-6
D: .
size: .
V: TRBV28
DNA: TGTGCCAGCAGGGCTAATTCACCCCTCCACTTT
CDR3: CASRANSPLHF

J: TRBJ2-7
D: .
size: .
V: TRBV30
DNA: TGTGCCTGGAGTGTAGGGGGATACGAGCAGTACTTC
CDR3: CAWSVGGYEQYF

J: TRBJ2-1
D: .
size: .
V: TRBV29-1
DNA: TGCAGCGTTATGACAGGAGACAATGAGCAGTTCTTC
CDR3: CSVMTGDNEQFF

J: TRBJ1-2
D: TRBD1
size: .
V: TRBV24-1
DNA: TGTGCCACCAGTGATCCGACAGGGGACGACTATGGCTACACCTTC
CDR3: CATSDPTGDDYGYTF

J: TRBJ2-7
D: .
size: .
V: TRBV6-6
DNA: TGTGCCAGCAGCCACCAGGAGCGGGCAGCCTACGAGCAGTACTTC
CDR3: CASSHQERAAYEQYF

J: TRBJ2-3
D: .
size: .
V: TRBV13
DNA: TGTGCCAGCAGCTTATCATCGGGGATTCGGACAGATACGCAGTATTTT
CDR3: CASSLSSGIRTDTQYF

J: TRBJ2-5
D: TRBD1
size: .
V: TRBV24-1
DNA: TGTGCCACCAGAGGACAGGGGTACACATTCCCAGAGACCCAGTACTTC
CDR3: CATRGQGYTFPETQYF

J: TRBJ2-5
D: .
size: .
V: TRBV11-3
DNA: TGTGCCAGCAGCTTATTCAGCCAAGAGACCCAGTACTTC
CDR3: CASSLFSQETQYF

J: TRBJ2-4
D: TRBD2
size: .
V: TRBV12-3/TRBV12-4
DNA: TGTGCCAGCAGTCGGACTAGCGGGAACCCTCGGTACTTC
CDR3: CASSRTSGNPRYF

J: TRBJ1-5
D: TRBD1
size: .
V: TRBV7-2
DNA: TGTGCCAGCGGACAGGGAAGCAATCAGCCCCAGCATTTT
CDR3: CASGQGSNQPQHF

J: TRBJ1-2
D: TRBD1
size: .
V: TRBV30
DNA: TGTGCCTGGTGGGACAGGGACTATGGCTACACCTTC
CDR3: CAWWDRDYGYTF

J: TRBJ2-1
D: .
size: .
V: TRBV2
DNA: TGTGCCAGCTCCGCGGGCCCAGGATTGAATGAGCAGTTCTTC
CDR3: CASSAGPGLNEQFF

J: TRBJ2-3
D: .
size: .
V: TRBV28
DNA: TGTGCCAGCAGTTCCCTCCAGCGGCGCACAGATACGCAGTATTTT
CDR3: CASSSLQRRTDTQYF

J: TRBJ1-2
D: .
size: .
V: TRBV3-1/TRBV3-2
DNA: TGTGCCAGCAGCCTAGGGGGGGCGGCCGGCCGTGGCTACACCTTC
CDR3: CASSLGGAAGRGYTF

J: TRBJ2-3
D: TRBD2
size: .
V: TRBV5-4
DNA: TGTGCCAGCAGCTTGGTAGCGGGCTCCACAGATACGCAGTATTTT
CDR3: CASSLVAGSTDTQYF

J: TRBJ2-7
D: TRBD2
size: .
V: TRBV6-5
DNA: TGTGCCAGCAGTTACGAAGGGACTAGCGGCTACGAGCAGTACTTC
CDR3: CASSYEGTSGYEQYF

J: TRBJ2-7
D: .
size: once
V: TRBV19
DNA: TGTGCCAGTAGTATAAATGGACAGTACTCCTACGAGCAGTACTTC
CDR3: CASSINGQYSYEQYF

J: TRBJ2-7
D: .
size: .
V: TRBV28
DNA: TGTGCCAGCAGTAACCCTTTACCGGGACACAACGAGCAGTACTTC
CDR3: CASSNPLPGHNEQYF

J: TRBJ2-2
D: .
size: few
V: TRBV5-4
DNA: TGTGCCAGCAGCTTGGGTAGGCGGGACAGCCCGAACACCGGGGAGCTGTTTTTT
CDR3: CASSLGRRDSPNTGELFF

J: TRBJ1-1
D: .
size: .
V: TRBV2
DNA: TGTGCCAGCAGATACCGGGGGTTGAACACTGAAGCTTTCTTT
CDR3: CASRYRGLNTEAFF

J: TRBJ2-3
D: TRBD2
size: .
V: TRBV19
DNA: TGTGCCAGTAGTATAGCAGCGACTAGCGAGGCAGATACGCAGTATTTT
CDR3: CASSIAATSEADTQYF

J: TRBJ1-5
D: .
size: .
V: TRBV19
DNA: TGTGCCAGTAGAAGGGGTTTGGATCAGCCCCAGCATTTT
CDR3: CASRRGLDQPQHF

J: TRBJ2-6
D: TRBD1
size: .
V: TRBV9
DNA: TGTGCCAGCAGCGCCCGACAGGGACCCTCTGGGGCCAACGTCCTGACTTTC
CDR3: CASSARQGPSGANVLTF

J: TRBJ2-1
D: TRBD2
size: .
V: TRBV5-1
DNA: TGCGCCAGCAGCCTGGGACTAGCGGGAATAAGTGAGCAGTTCTTC
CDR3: CASSLGLAGISEQFF

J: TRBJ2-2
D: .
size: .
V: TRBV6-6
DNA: TGTGCCAGTTCCCACTACCTGGGGGAGCTGTTTTTT
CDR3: CASSHYLGELFF

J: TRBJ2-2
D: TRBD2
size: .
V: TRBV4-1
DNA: TGCGCCAGCAGCCAATATATTGCGGGAGGGGTTACCACCGGGGAGCTGTTTTTT
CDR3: CASSQYIAGGVTTGELFF

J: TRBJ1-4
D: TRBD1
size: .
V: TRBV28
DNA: TGTGCCAGCGTCCCGGGACAGGGAAGGGAATCGGAAAAACTGTTTTTT
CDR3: CASVPGQGRESEKLFF

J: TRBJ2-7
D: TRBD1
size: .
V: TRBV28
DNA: TGTGCCAGCAGTCTCCCGGGACAGGGGGACCACGAGCAGTACTTC
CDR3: CASSLPGQGDHEQYF

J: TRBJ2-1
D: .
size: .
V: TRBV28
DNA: TGTGCCAGCAGTTGGCTATCGGGCTCCTACAATGAGCAGTTCTTC
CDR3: CASSWLSGSYNEQFF

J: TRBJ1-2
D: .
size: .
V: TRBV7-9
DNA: TGTGCCAGCTCCCGCGGCAGGGCCACTCTACACTATGGCTACACCTTC
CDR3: CASSRGRATLHYGYTF

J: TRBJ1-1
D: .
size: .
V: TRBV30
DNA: TGTGCCTGGAGAGGACCGGGATTGAACACTGAAGCTTTCTTT
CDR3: CAWRGPGLNTEAFF

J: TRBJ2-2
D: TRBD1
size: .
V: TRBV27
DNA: TGTGCCAGCAGTGTGACAGGGGGCGGGCTGTTTTTT
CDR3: CASSVTGGGLFF

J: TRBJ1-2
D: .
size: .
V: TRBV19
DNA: TGTGCCAGTAGAACCCCGAGGGCCGGGGAGGATGGCTACACCTTC
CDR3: CASRTPRAGEDGYTF